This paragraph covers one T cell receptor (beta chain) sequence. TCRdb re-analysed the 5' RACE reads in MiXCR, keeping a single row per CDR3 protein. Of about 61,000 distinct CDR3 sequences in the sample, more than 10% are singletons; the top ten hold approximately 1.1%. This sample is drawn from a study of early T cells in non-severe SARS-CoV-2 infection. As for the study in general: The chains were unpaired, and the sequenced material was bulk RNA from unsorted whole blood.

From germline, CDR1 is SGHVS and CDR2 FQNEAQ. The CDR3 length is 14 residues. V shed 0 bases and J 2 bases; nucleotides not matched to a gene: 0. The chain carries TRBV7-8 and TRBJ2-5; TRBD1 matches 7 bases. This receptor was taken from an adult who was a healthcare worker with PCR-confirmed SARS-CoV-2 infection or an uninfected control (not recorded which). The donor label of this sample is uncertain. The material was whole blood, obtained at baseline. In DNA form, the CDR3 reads TGTGCCAGCAGCTTAGCGACAGGGCAAGAGACCCAGTACTTC. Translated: CASSLATGQETQYF. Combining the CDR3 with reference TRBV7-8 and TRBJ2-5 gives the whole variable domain GAGVSQSPRYKVAKRGQDVALRCDPISGHVSLFWYQQALGQGPEFLTYFQNEAQLDKSGLPSDRFFAERPEGSVSTLKIQRTQQEDSAVYLCASSLATGQETQYFGPGTRLLVL.